Only a few counts were recorded for the clone carrying this T cell receptor beta chain. The CDR3 extends over 16 amino acids. V shed 4 bases and J shed 2 bases, with 12 bases lying between them. The V gene's germline CDR1 is MDHEN and CDR2 SYDVKM. This entry belongs to a study of T cell repertoires in cytomegalovirus infection. Study-wide background: Public TCR beta signatures provided an indication of both CMV infection and a matching HLA type.

TCRdb analysed the reads with MiXCR anew, one entry per CDR3 protein. The table shows around 300,000 distinct CDR3 sequences, with 20% to 30% occurring only once. This chain connects TRBV28 to TRBJ2-6; D possibly corresponds to TRBD1 (6 bases). Sequencing used PBMCs. This receptor was obtained from a human donor in good health (CMV status not recorded). Some clones in this sample may be carry-over from other donors' samples. DNA of the CDR3: TGTGCCAGCAGTTCAGAAGGGGGTACTGGGGCCAACGTCCTGACTTTC. Translated, it gives CASSSEGGTGANVLTF. The full variable domain, its missing parts supplied by reference TRBV28 and TRBJ2-6, is DVKVTQSSRYLVKRTGEKVFLECVQDMDHENMFWYRQDPGLGLRLIYFSYDVKMKEKGDIPEGYSVSREKKERFSLILESASTNQTSMYLCASSSEGGTGANVLTFGAGSRLTVL.